What follows are 2 T cell receptor beta chains derived from one specimen sequenced in a study of T cell responses to AZD1222 COVID-19 vaccine. Libraries were prepared by immunoSEQ multiplex PCR; TCRdb keeps only in-frame clonotypes and omits some of them. The data contain 90,000 to 150,000 clones, roughly 92% of them singletons. The specimen comprised peripheral blood, sampled on day 0 of AZD1222 vaccination. These receptors were obtained from an adult in good health.

The J gene is TRBJ1-1, the V gene TRBV5-1, with 7 positions matching TRBD1. Germline V gives CDR1 SGHRS, CDR2 YFSETQ. This CDR3 has 15 amino acids. The V gene end was trimmed by 4 bases and the J gene end by 1 base; junction bases not matched to a gene: 7. CDR3 nucleotide sequence: TGCGCCAGCAGCCGAAGGACAGGTGGGAACACTGAAGCTTTCTTT. Translating it yields CASSRRTGGNTEAFF.

The chain combines TRBV29-1 with TRBJ1-2; 11 positions match TRBD1. The CDR3 contains 16 residues. With V trimmed by 6 bases and J by 4 bases, 13 bases remained unmatched. CDR1 SQVTM and CDR2 ANQGSEA come from the germline V gene. This chain's CDR3 is CSVSRDRGIGSYGYTF. CDR3 nucleotide sequence: TGCAGCGTAAGCCGGGACAGGGGGATCGGTAGCTATGGCTACACCTTC.